A selection of T cell receptor beta chains follows, all from one sample in a study of blood T cell repertoires in COVID-19. TCRdb's table, derived via immunoSEQ multiplex PCR, lists solely in-frame clones and lacks some. The table includes around 250,000 clones, approximately 85% detected once. The sequencing sample was made of PBMCs or T cells enriched from blood (not recorded which). These TCRs come from a woman aged 50 to 65 who had been exposed to COVID-19. Each CDR3 is given with its conserved first and last residue. The D gene is left open where the match is weak. Clone size is stated in some rows and not others, as once, few, many or a class when expanded.

J gene: TRBJ2-2; V gene: TRBV9; clone size: NA; D gene: TRBD1; CDR3 length: 15; CDR3 protein: CASSPRTGGNGELFF; CDR3 DNA: TGTGCCAGCAGCCCCCGGACAGGGGGGAACGGGGAGCTGTTTTTT
J gene: TRBJ1-1; V gene: TRBV5-1; clone size: once; D gene: NA; CDR3 length: 13; CDR3 protein: CASSWNTGTEAFF; CDR3 DNA: TGCGCCAGCAGCTGGAACACAGGCACTGAAGCTTTCTTT
J gene: TRBJ1-5; V gene: TRBV12-3/TRBV12-4; clone size: NA; D gene: NA; CDR3 length: 13; CDR3 protein: CASRPGRNQPQHF; CDR3 DNA: TGTGCCAGCAGACCAGGGCGGAATCAGCCCCAGCATTTT
J gene: TRBJ2-1; V gene: TRBV28; clone size: NA; D gene: NA; CDR3 length: 15; CDR3 protein: CASSLLGGSYNEQFF; CDR3 DNA: TGTGCCAGCAGTTTATTAGGGGGCTCCTACAATGAGCAGTTCTTC
J gene: TRBJ1-4; V gene: TRBV7-6; clone size: NA; D gene: TRBD1; CDR3 length: 15; CDR3 protein: CASSLGTVSNEKLFF; CDR3 DNA: TGTGCCAGCAGCCTCGGGACAGTTTCTAATGAAAAACTGTTTTTT
J gene: TRBJ2-1; V gene: TRBV7-2; clone size: many; D gene: NA; CDR3 length: 14; CDR3 protein: CASSPWSSYNEQFF; CDR3 DNA: TGTGCCAGCAGCCCGTGGAGCTCCTACAATGAGCAGTTCTTC
J gene: TRBJ2-7; V gene: TRBV13; clone size: NA; D gene: NA; CDR3 length: 14; CDR3 protein: CASSLAQGTYEQYF; CDR3 DNA: TGTGCCAGCAGCTTAGCCCAGGGAACCTACGAGCAGTACTTC
J gene: TRBJ1-2; V gene: TRBV4-1; clone size: NA; D gene: TRBD1; CDR3 length: 16; CDR3 protein: CASSQEATGKNYGYTF; CDR3 DNA: TGCGCCAGCAGCCAAGAAGCGACAGGGAAGAACTATGGCTACACCTTC
J gene: TRBJ1-5; V gene: TRBV6-5; clone size: NA; D gene: TRBD1; CDR3 length: 12; CDR3 protein: CASSLAGGPQHF; CDR3 DNA: TGTGCCAGCAGCCTTGCAGGGGGGCCCCAGCATTTT
J gene: TRBJ2-5; V gene: TRBV10-3; clone size: NA; D gene: TRBD2; CDR3 length: 15; CDR3 protein: CAISEIGLAEETQYF; CDR3 DNA: TGTGCCATCAGTGAGATAGGGCTAGCGGAAGAGACCCAGTACTTC
J gene: TRBJ1-2; V gene: TRBV7-2; clone size: NA; D gene: NA; CDR3 length: 10; CDR3 protein: CASSLGGPHF; CDR3 DNA: TGTGCCAGCAGCTTAGGCGGGCCACACTTC
J gene: TRBJ1-1; V gene: TRBV5-4; clone size: NA; D gene: TRBD1; CDR3 length: 14; CDR3 protein: CASSLGGGYTEAFF; CDR3 DNA: TGTGCCAGCAGCTTGGGAGGGGGCTACACTGAAGCTTTCTTT
J gene: TRBJ1-1; V gene: TRBV7-9; clone size: NA; D gene: NA; CDR3 length: 15; CDR3 protein: CASSPVRAQGTEAFF; CDR3 DNA: TGTGCCAGCAGCCCCGTCCGGGCCCAGGGGACTGAAGCTTTCTTT
J gene: TRBJ1-6; V gene: TRBV5-5; clone size: NA; D gene: TRBD1; CDR3 length: 16; CDR3 protein: CASSRERQGWNSPLHF; CDR3 DNA: TGTGCCAGCAGCCGAGAGAGACAGGGATGGAATTCACCCCTCCACTTT
J gene: TRBJ1-1; V gene: TRBV6-5; clone size: NA; D gene: NA; CDR3 length: 13; CDR3 protein: CASSSDRNTEAFF; CDR3 DNA: TGTGCCAGCAGTTCTGACAGAAACACTGAAGCTTTCTTT
J gene: TRBJ1-2; V gene: TRBV11-2; clone size: NA; D gene: NA; CDR3 length: 13; CDR3 protein: CASSLGREGGYTF; CDR3 DNA: TGTGCCAGCAGCTTAGGGAGGGAAGGCGGCTACACCTTC
J gene: TRBJ2-7; V gene: TRBV5-1; clone size: NA; D gene: TRBD1; CDR3 length: 15; CDR3 protein: CASTSGQVGTYEQYF; CDR3 DNA: TGCGCCAGCACCTCCGGACAGGTGGGGACCTACGAGCAGTACTTC
J gene: TRBJ2-5; V gene: TRBV19; clone size: NA; D gene: NA; CDR3 length: 16; CDR3 protein: CASSIDVHRGGETQYF; CDR3 DNA: TGTGCCAGTAGTATAGACGTGCATCGGGGAGGAGAGACCCAGTACTTC
J gene: TRBJ2-7; V gene: TRBV11-2; clone size: few; D gene: NA; CDR3 length: 14; CDR3 protein: CASSAYREGYEQYF; CDR3 DNA: TGTGCCAGCAGCGCCTACCGCGAGGGCTACGAGCAGTACTTC
J gene: TRBJ2-7; V gene: TRBV12-3/TRBV12-4; clone size: NA; D gene: NA; CDR3 length: 11; CDR3 protein: CASSIGQKQYF; CDR3 DNA: TGTGCCAGCAGTATCGGACAGAAGCAGTACTTC
J gene: TRBJ2-7; V gene: TRBV9; clone size: NA; D gene: TRBD1; CDR3 length: 14; CDR3 protein: CASSLRTGSNEQYF; CDR3 DNA: TGTGCCAGCAGCCTCAGGACAGGGTCCAACGAGCAGTACTTC
J gene: TRBJ1-2; V gene: TRBV12-3/TRBV12-4; clone size: NA; D gene: NA; CDR3 length: 13; CDR3 protein: CASSLKQVTGYTF; CDR3 DNA: TGTGCCAGCAGTTTAAAACAGGTGACTGGCTACACCTTC